A selection of T cell receptor beta chains follows, all from one sample in a study of T-cell reconstitution after alpha-beta-depleted transplantation in children. One entry per CDR3 protein results from TCRdb running MiXCR on the PCR reads. Among about 480,000 distinct CDR3 sequences listed, under 15% were seen once. The sequencing here drew on PBMCs from the stem cell graft donor, taken from the stem cell graft. The receptors stem from a human donor who donated a stem cell graft to a child with combined immunodeficiency. Each CDR3 is given with its conserved first and last residue. The order of the fields is J gene, V gene, CDR3 protein.

TRBJ1-3,TRBV15,CATSRDDAGRNTIYF
TRBJ2-5,TRBV5-1,CASSLDVAGVEETQYF
TRBJ2-6,TRBV5-1,CASMAASGANVLTF
TRBJ2-7,TRBV5-1,CASSPDGSGSSGSYEQYF
TRBJ2-5,TRBV20-1,CSARALVFGGAQETQYF
TRBJ2-7,TRBV20-1,CSARESGTSGYEQYF
TRBJ2-1,TRBV20-1,CSARGDVIYNEQFF
TRBJ2-5,TRBV4-3,CASSPSVQDQETQYF
TRBJ2-7,TRBV11-2,CASRDGTSGGYEQYF
TRBJ2-2,TRBV3-1,CASSRVWTGELFF
TRBJ2-3,TRBV4-1,CASSQEGLAGGTDTQYF
TRBJ2-1,TRBV5-1,CASTRGGSGTPTYNEQFF
TRBJ1-1,TRBV29-1,CSVEVFDSNTEAFF
TRBJ2-7,TRBV27,CASGPGGWPYEQYF
TRBJ1-1,TRBV7-3,CASSPTPNTEAFF
TRBJ2-1,TRBV5-1,CASSLGDTVNEQFF
TRBJ2-5,TRBV20-1,CSAKDRGQETQYF
TRBJ2-5,TRBV18,CASSPMNQETQYF
TRBJ1-1,TRBV15,CATSRARENTEAFF
TRBJ2-5,TRBV20-1,CSANPGRGGETQYF
TRBJ2-5,TRBV24-1,CATSDLSLAGQETQYF
TRBJ2-2,TRBV28,CASMGLERNTGELFF
TRBJ2-6,TRBV29-1,CSVNWGRASGANVLTF
TRBJ2-3,TRBV7-3,CASSLDWVGTQYF
TRBJ2-7,TRBV28,CASSKYRGPYEQYF
TRBJ1-5,TRBV20-1,CSARDPFGQGNSNQPQHF
TRBJ2-5,TRBV9,CASSVGRDYQETQYF
TRBJ1-2,TRBV7-9,CASSLVGYGYTF
TRBJ2-7,TRBV29-1,CSVVLGPDPYEQYF
TRBJ2-7,TRBV7-2,CASSSRQGARYEQYF
TRBJ2-7,TRBV4-2,CASSQDTAPRLEPYEQYF
TRBJ2-7,TRBV19,CAISPGLGRLYEQYF
TRBJ2-1,TRBV5-1,CASIPLVWTRGNEQFF
TRBJ2-7,TRBV5-1,CASSPGLGRRFYEQYF
TRBJ2-5,TRBV12-3/TRBV12-4,CASKVTGAETQYF
TRBJ2-1,TRBV4-1,CASSTRPGGSYNEQFF
TRBJ1-2,TRBV7-2,CASSQQGRGGYTF
TRBJ2-2,TRBV9,CASSVAGTGGRTGELFF